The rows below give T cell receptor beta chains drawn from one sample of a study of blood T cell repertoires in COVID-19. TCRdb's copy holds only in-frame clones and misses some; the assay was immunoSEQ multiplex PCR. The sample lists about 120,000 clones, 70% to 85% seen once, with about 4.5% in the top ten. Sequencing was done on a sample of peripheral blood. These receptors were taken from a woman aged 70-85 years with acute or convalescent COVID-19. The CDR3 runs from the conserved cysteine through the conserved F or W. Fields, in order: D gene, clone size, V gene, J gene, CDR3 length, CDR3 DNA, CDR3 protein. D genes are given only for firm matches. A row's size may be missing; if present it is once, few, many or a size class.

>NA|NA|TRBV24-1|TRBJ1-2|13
TGTGCCACCAGTGACGGGGATGGCTATGGCTACACCTTC
CATSDGDGYGYTF
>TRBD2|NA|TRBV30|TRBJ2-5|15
TGTGCCTGGGGTCGTAGCGGGGGGGGCCAAGAGACCCAGTACTTC
CAWGRSGGGQETQYF
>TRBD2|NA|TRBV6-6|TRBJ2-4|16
TGTGCCAGCAGACTTAGAGCGGGGGGGCAGTTTAACATTCAGTACTTC
CASRLRAGGQFNIQYF
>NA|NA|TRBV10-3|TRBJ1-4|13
TGTGCCATCAGTGAGTCGGGGGCCGAAAAACTGTTTTTT
CAISESGAEKLFF
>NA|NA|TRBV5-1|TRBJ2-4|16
TGCGCCAGCAGCTTTGGGGGCAAACAAGCCAAAAACATTCAGTACTTC
CASSFGGKQAKNIQYF
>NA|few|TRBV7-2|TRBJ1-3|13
TGTGCCAGCAGCACCACATCTGGAAACACCATATATTTT
CASSTTSGNTIYF
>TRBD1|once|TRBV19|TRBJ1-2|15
TGTGCCAGTAGTACCCAACAGGGGGCCGGCTATGGCTACACCTTC
CASSTQQGAGYGYTF
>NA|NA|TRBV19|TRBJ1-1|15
TGTGCCAGTAGTAGCTGGGGGGGGGCGATCACTGAAGCTTTCTTT
CASSSWGGAITEAFF
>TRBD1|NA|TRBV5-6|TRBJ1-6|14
TGTGCCAGCAGCTTGGGGGGACAGGTTTCACCCCTCCACTTT
CASSLGGQVSPLHF
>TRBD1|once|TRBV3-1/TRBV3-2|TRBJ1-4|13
TGTGCCAGCAGCCAATGGACAGGGGAAAAACTGTTTTTT
CASSQWTGEKLFF
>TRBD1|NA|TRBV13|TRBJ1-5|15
TGTGCCAGCAGCTTTTCCAGGGGGCGGAATCAGCCCCAGCATTTT
CASSFSRGRNQPQHF
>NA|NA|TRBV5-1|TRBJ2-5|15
TGCGCCAGCAGCTTCAGCGCGGAGGGTCGGGAGACCCAGTACTTC
CASSFSAEGRETQYF
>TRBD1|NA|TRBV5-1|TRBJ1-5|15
TGCGCCAGCAGTATCGGACAGGGCCGAAATCAGCCCCAGCATTTT
CASSIGQGRNQPQHF
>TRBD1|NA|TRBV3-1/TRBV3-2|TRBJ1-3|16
TGTGCCAGCAGCCTTGCAGGGGGGCCGGCGGGAAACACCATATATTTT
CASSLAGGPAGNTIYF
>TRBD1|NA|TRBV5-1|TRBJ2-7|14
TGCGCCAGCAGCCCTGGGACAGGGTCTTCCGAGCAGTACTTC
CASSPGTGSSEQYF
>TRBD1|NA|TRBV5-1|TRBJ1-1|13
TGCGCCAGCGGATCCGGGACAGGGAATGAAGCTTTCTTT
CASGSGTGNEAFF
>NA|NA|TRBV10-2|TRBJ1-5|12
TGCGCCAGCAGTGAGGTCGGGGGGCCCCAGCATTTT
CASSEVGGPQHF
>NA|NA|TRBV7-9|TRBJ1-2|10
TGTGCCATGGCCACCGATGGCTACACCTTC
CAMATDGYTF
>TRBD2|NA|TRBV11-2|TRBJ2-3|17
TGTGCCAGCACCTGGGGACTAGCGGGGGGGGTAGGAGATACGCAGTATTTT
CASTWGLAGGVGDTQYF
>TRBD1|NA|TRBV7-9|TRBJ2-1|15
TGTGCCAGCAGCTTAGGGGGACAGTACTACAATGAGCAGTTCTTC
CASSLGGQYYNEQFF
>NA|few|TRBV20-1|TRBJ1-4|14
TGCAGTGCTAGTCTGGGGAGGCTGTCTGAAAAACTGTTTTTT
CSASLGRLSEKLFF
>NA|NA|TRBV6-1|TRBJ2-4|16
TGTGCCAGCAGTGAACCCCCAGGGATAGCCAAAAACATTCAGTACTTC
CASSEPPGIAKNIQYF
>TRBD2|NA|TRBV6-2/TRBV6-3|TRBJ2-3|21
TGTGCCAGCAGTTATCACCCCGGGGGATATCGCGGGGGGGCCGGCACAGATACGCAGTATTTT
CASSYHPGGYRGGAGTDTQYF
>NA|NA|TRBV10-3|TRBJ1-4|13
TGTGCCACCTCTGAGGGCGCGAGGGAAAAACTGTTTTTT
CATSEGAREKLFF
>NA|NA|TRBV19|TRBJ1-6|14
TGTGCCAGTAGTTCGGCAGGGCGGGAATCACCCCTCCACTTT
CASSSAGRESPLHF
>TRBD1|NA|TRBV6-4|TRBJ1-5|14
TGTGCCAGCAGTGCAGGGGGAAAGGATCAGCCCCAGCATTTT
CASSAGGKDQPQHF
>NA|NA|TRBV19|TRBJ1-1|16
TGTGCAACTCGTGGGACAAGGGGGTTAGAGAACACTGAAGCTTTCTTT
CATRGTRGLENTEAFF
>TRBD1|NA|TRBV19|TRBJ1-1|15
TGTGCCAGTAGTTTTCCCGGACAGGTTAACACTGAAGCTTTCTTT
CASSFPGQVNTEAFF
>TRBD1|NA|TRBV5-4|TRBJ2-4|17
TGTGCCAGCAGCTTGGGATCGGCTGGGACAGGGCCCAGGATTCAGTACTTC
CASSLGSAGTGPRIQYF
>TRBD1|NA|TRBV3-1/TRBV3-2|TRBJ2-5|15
TGTGCCAGCAGCCACCAACAGGGGGTTGTAGAGACCCAGTACTTC
CASSHQQGVVETQYF
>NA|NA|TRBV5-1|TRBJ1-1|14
TGCGCCAGCAGCACTGACAGAATCAAAACTGAAGCTTTCTTT
CASSTDRIKTEAFF
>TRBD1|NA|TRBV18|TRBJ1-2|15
TGTGCCAGCTCACCCCGTGGACAGGCTAACTATGGCTACACCTTC
CASSPRGQANYGYTF
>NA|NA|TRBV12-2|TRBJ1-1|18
TGTGCAAGTCGCTTAGAGCCCCGGGACAGGGGACGACACACTGAAGCTTTCTTT
CASRLEPRDRGRHTEAFF
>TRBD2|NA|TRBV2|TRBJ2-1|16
TGTGCCAGCAAGGGACTAGCGGGGGACCCATACAATGAGCAGTTCTTC
CASKGLAGDPYNEQFF
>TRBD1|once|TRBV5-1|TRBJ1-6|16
TGCGCCAGCAGCTTGTCTCGGACAGGAGTTAATTCACCCCTCCACTTT
CASSLSRTGVNSPLHF
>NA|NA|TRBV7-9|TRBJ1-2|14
TGTGCCAGCAGCTTACGAGTACAGCCCTATGGCTACACCTTC
CASSLRVQPYGYTF
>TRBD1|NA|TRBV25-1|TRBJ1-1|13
TGTGCCAGCAGTGAATGGGACAGTTATGAAGCTTTCTTT
CASSEWDSYEAFF
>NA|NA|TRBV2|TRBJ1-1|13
TGTGCCAGCAGCCAAGGACAGATACTAGAAGCTTTCTTT
CASSQGQILEAFF
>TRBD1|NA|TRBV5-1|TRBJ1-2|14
TGCGCCAGCCACTCGACAGGGGGCGATTATGGCTACACCTTC
CASHSTGGDYGYTF
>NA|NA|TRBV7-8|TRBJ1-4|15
TGTGCCAGCAGCCAACAGTTCGCAACTAATGAAAAACTGTTTTTT
CASSQQFATNEKLFF
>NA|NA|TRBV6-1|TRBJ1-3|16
TGTGCCAGCAGTGAAGAGGCGACACTTCGTGGAAACACCATATATTTT
CASSEEATLRGNTIYF
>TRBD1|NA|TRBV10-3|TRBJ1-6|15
TGTGCCATCAGGAGGACAGGGGGGGATAATTCACCCCTCCACTTT
CAIRRTGGDNSPLHF
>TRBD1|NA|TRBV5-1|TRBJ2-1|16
TGCGCCAGCAGCTTGGCCATTCAGGGGGCGCCGGGGGAGCAGTTCTTC
CASSLAIQGAPGEQFF
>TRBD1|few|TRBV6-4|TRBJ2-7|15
TGTGCCAGCATTTTACCGGGACAGGGGGATTACGAGCAGTACTTC
CASILPGQGDYEQYF
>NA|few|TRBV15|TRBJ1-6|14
TGTGCCACCAGCCCTCAGGCCTTTAATTCACCCCTCCACTTT
CATSPQAFNSPLHF
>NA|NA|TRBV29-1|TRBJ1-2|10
TGCAGCGTTTGGAGGGGTGGCTACACCTTC
CSVWRGGYTF
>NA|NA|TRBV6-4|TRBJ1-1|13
TGTGCCAGCAGTGGAACAATGAACACTGAAGCTTTCTTT
CASSGTMNTEAFF
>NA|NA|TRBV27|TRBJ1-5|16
TGTGCCAGCAGTTTTAACTCAGGACTTAGCAATCAGCCCCAGCATTTT
CASSFNSGLSNQPQHF
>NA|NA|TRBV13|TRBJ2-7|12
TGTGCCAGCAGCTTTGCTACCTACGAGCAGTACTTC
CASSFATYEQYF